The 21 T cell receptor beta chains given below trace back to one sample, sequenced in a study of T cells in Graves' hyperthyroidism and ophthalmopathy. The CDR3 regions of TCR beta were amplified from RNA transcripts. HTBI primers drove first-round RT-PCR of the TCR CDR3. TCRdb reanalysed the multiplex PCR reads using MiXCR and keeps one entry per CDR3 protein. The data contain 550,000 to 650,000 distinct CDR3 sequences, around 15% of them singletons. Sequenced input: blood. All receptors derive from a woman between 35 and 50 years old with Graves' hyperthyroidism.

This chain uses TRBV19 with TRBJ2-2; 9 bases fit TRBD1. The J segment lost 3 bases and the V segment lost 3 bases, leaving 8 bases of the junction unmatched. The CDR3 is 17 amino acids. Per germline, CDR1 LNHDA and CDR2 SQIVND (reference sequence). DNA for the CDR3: TGTGCCAGTAGTATTCCAAACAGGGGGCGGTACACCGGGGAGCTGTTTTTT. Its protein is CASSIPNRGRYTGELFF.

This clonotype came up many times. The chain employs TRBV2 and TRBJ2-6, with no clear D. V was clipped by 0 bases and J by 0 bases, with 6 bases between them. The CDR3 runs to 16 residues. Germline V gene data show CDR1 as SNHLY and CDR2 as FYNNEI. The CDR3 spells CASSEARSSGANVLTF. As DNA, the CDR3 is TGTGCCAGCAGTGAAGCCCGCAGCTCTGGGGCCAACGTCCTGACTTTC.

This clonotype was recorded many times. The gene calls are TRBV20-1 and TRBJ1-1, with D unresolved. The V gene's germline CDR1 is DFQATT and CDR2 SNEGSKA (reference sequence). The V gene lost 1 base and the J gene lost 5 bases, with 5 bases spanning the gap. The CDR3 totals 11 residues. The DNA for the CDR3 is TGCAGTGCTAGAGTCGGGACTGAAGCTTTCTTT. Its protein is CSARVGTEAFF.

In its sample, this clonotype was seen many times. The CDR3 DNA reads as TGTGCCAGCAATCTGGTCGGGAGTGCAGATACGCAGTATTTT. This gives the protein CASNLVGSADTQYF. The chain is built from TRBV2 and TRBJ2-3, with a possible D match to TRBD2 (6 bases). The CDR3 is made up of 14 amino acids. Trimming stripped 7 bases from V and 4 bases from J, with 15 bases between. The germline gives CDR1 SNHLY, CDR2 FYNNEI.

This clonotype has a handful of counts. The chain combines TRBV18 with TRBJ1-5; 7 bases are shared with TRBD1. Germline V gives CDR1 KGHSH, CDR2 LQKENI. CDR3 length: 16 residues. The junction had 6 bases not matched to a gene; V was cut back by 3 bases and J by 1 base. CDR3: CASSPKTGDSNQPQHF. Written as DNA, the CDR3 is TGTGCCAGCTCACCTAAAACAGGGGACAGCAATCAGCCCCAGCATTTT.

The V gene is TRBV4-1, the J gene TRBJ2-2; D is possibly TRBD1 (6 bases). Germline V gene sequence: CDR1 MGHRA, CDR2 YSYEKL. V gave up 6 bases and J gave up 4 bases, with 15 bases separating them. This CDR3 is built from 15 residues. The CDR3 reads CASSRQELGTGELFF. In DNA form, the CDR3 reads TGCGCCAGCAGTCGACAGGAATTAGGCACCGGGGAGCTGTTTTTT.

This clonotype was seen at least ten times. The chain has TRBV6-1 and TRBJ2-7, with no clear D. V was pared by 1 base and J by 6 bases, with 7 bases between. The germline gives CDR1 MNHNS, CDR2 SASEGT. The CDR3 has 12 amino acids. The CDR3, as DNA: TGTGCCAGCAGTGAAGTGGTGGGCGAGCAGTACTTC. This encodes CASSEVVGEQYF.

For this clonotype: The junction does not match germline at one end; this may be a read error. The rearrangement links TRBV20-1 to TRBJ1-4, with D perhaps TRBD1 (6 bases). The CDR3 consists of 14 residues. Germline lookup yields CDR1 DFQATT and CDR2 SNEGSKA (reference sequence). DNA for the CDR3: TGCAGTGCTAGAGATTCCGGGGGCAATGAAAAACTGCTTTTT. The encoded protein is CSARDSGGNEKLLF.

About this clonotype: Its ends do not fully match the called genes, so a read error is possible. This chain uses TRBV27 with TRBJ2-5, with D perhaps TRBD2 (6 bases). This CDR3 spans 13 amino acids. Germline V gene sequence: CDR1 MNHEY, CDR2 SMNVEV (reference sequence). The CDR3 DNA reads TGTGCCAGAAGTTTTAGGCTAGCGGAGACCCAGTACTTC. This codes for CARSFRLAETQYF.

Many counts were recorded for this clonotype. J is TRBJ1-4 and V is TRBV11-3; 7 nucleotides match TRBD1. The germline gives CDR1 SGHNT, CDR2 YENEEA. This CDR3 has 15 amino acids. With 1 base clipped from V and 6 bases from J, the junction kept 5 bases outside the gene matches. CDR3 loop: CASSLGWTGDEKLFF. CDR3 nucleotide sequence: TGTGCCAGCAGCTTAGGTTGGACAGGAGATGAAAAACTGTTTTTT.

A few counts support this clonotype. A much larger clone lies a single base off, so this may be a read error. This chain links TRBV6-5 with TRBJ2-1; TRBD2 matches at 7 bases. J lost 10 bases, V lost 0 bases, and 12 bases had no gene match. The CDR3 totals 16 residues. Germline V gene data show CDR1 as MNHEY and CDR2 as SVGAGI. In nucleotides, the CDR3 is TGTGCCAGCAGTTACTCAGCCCTAGCCAGGGACTACGAGCAGTTCTTC. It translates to CASSYSALARDYEQFF.

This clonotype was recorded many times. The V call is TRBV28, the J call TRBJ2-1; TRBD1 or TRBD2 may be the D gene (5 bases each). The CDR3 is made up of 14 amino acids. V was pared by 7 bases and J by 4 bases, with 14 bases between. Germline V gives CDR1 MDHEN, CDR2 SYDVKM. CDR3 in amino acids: CASKPGRFYNEQFF. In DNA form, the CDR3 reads TGTGCCAGCAAACCGGGACGGTTTTACAATGAGCAGTTCTTC.

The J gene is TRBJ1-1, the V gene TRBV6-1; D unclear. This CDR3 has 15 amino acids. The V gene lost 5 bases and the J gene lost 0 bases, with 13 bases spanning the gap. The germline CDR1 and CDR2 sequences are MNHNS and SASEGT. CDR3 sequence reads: CASSMKEGVNTEAFF. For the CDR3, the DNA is TGTGCCAGCAGTATGAAAGAGGGTGTGAACACTGAAGCTTTCTTT.

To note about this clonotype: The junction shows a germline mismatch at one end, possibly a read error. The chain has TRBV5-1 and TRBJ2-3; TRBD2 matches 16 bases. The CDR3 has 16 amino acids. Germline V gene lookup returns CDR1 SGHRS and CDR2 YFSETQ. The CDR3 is CASSGTSGRDKDTQYF. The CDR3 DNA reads TGTGCCAGCAGCGGGACTAGCGGGAGGGACAAAGATACGCAGTATTTT.

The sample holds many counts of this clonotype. The CDR3 DNA sequence: TGTGCCAGCAGCTTAAACGTGGCCACTGAAGCTTTCTTT. This translates into CASSLNVATEAFF. The chain recombines TRBV7-9 with TRBJ1-1, with no clear D. Germline values: CDR1 SEHNR, CDR2 FQNEAQ (reference sequence). CDR3 length: 13 residues. Trimming took off 2 bases at V and 4 bases at J, with 8 bases between the two ends.

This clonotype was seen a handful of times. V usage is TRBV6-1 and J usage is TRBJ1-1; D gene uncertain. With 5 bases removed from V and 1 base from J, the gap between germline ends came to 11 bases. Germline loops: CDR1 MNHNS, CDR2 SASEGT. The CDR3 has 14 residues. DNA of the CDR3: TGTGCCAGCAGTTACGGAGAACGGAACACTGAAGCTTTCTTT. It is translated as CASSYGERNTEAFF.

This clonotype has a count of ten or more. The CDR3 region is CASSLSGRVYPFF. The CDR3 DNA is TGTGCCAGCAGTTTAAGCGGAAGGGTATATCCTTTCTTT. This chain joins TRBV28 and TRBJ1-1; D ambiguous. V was cut by 2 bases and J by 12 bases, with 16 bases left in between. The CDR3 has 13 amino acids. Per germline, CDR1 MDHEN and CDR2 SYDVKM.

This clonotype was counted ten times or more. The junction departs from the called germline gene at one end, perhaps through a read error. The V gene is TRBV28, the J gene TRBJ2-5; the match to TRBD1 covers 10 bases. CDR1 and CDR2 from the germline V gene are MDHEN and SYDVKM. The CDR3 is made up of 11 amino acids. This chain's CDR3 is CASSLGGTGDF. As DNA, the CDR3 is TGTGCCAGCAGTTTGGGGGGGACAGGGGACTTC. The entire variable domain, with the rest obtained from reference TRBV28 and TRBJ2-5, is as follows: DVKVTQSSRYLVKRTGEKVFLECVQDMDHENMFWYRQDPGLGLRLIYFSYDVKMKEKGDIPEGYSVSREKKERFSLILESASTNQTSMYLCASSLGGTGDFGPGTRLLVL.

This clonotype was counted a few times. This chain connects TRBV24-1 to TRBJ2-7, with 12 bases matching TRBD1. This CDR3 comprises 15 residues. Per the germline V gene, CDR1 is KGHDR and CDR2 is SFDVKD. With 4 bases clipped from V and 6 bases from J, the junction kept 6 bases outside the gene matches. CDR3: CATSDSGTGGVEQYF. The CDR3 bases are TGTGCCACCAGTGACTCCGGGACAGGGGGCGTCGAGCAGTACTTC.

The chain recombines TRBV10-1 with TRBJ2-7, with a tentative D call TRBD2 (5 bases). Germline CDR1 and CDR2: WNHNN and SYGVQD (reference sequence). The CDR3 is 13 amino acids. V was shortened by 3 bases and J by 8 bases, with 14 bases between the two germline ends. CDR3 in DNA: TGCGCCAGCAGTGAATTCGGGGTTACCCAGCAGTACTTC. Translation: CASSEFGVTQQYF.

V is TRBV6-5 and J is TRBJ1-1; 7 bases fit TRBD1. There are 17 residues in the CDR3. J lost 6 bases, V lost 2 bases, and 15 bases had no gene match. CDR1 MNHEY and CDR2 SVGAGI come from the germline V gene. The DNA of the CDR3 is TGTGCCAGCAGTTACGGGGGGACAGCGCGGAGGCTGGCTGAAGCTTTCTTT. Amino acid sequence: CASSYGGTARRLAEAFF.